The clone carrying this T cell receptor beta chain showed up just a few times. Its antigen is undetermined. A junction boundary mismatches the germline segment, possibly from a read error. With template switching, a universal primer site was added, and the cDNA carried unique molecular identifiers. Via MiXCR, TCRdb re-called the 5' RACE reads, giving one row per CDR3 protein. In the table there are under 400,000 distinct CDR3 sequences, approximately 10% of which are singletons. This CDR3 spans 15 amino acids. CDR1 SGHTA and CDR2 FQGTGA come from the germline V gene. This specimen belongs to a study of identical twins. General study findings and limits: One should note that invariant MAIT and iNKT cells could partly confound zero-insertion analyses. Monozygotic twin pairs showed more out-of-frame TCR alpha sharing than models estimated.

Material for sequencing was naive T cells sorted from blood. J is TRBJ2-1 and V is TRBV7-3; 8 bases agree with TRBD2. The sequence derives from a woman in her forties or fifties in good health. The CDR3 DNA reads TGTGCCAGCAGCTTACTAGCGGGCTCCAACAATGAGCAGTTCTTC. Translated: CASSLLAGSNNEQFF.